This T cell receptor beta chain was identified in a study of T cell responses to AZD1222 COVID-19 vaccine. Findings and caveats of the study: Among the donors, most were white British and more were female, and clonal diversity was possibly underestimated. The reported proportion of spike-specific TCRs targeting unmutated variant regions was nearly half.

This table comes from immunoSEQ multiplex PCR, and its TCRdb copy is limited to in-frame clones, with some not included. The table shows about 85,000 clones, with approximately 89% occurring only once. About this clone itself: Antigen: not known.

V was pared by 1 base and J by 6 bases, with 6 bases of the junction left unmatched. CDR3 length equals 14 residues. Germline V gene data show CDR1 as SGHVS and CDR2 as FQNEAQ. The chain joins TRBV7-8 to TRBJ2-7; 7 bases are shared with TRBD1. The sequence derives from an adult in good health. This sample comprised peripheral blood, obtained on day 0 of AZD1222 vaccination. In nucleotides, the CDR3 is TGTGCCAGCAGCTTAGGACAGGGTCCCGGCGAGCAGTACTTC. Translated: CASSLGQGPGEQYF.